This T cell receptor beta chain was profiled in a study of shared clonotypes between healthy human individuals. Study summary: Donors consisted of a couple of women and a few men between 18 and 49.

General study findings and limits: Rarefaction showed sorted-subset sequencing was incomplete despite large depth.

In the naive CD8 group, cells lacked CD45RO and were positively selected for CCR7, so terminally differentiated effector memory CD45RA+ cells were left out. Regarding this clone: Its specificity is not known.

Only in-frame clones appear in the TCRdb table, and some are missing; sequencing was by immunoSEQ multiplex PCR. Seen here are about 2 million clones, 85% to 95% observed once, and the top ten hold approximately 1.2%. The sequence was collected from a man aged 18 to 30 in good health. The sample taken for sequencing was naive CD8+ T cells sorted from blood.

The CDR3 sequence is CASSQGLAGVLAEAFF. DNA of the CDR3: TGCGCCAGCAGCCAAGGACTTGCAGGGGTATTGGCTGAAGCTTTCTTT. The rearrangement joins TRBV4-1 to TRBJ1-1, with D possibly TRBD1 on 6 matching bases. V was trimmed by 1 base and J by 6 bases, leaving 18 bases between them. Germline assignment: CDR1 MGHRA and CDR2 YSYEKL. CDR3 length equals 16 residues.